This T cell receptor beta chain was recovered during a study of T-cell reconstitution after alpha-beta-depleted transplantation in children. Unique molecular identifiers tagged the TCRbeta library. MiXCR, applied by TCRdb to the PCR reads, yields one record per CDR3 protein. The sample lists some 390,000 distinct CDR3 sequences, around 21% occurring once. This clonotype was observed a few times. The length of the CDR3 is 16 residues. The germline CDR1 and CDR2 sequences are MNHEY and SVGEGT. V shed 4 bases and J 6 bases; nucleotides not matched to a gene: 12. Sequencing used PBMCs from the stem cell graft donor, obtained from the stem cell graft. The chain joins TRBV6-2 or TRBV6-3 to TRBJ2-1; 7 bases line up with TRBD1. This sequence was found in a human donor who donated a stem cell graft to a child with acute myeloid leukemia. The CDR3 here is CASSSTGQRPGNEQFF. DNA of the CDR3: TGTGCCAGCAGTTCAACGGGACAGCGACCGGGCAATGAGCAGTTCTTC.